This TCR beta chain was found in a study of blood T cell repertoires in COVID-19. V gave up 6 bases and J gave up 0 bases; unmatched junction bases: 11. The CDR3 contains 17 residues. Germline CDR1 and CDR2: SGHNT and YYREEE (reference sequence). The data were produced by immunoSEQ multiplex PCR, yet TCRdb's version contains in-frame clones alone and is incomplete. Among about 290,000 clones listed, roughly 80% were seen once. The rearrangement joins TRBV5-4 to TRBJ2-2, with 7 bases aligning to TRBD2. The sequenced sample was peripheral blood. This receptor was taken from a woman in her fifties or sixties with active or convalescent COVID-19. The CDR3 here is CASNGQGEGANTGELFF. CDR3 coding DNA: TGTGCCAGCAACGGGCAAGGGGAGGGCGCGAACACCGGGGAGCTGTTTTTT.